These T cell receptor beta chains were read from a single sample in a study of Ad26.COV2.S vaccination and SARS-CoV-2 variants. TCRdb's copy holds only in-frame clones and misses some; the assay was immunoSEQ multiplex PCR. Of about 460,000 clones listed, roughly nine tenths are singletons. The sequencing here drew on peripheral blood, taken in a trial of Ad26.COV2.S vaccine versus placebo. All receptors derive from a person between 18 and 65 years old who received the Ad26.COV2.S COVID-19 vaccine or a placebo. CDR3s include the opening cysteine and the closing phenylalanine or tryptophan. The order of the fields is J gene, clone size, D gene, V gene, CDR3 DNA, CDR3 protein. The D gene is left open where the match is weak. Rows give clone size only sometimes, using once, few, many, or a class for an expanded clone.

j_call: TRBJ1-2; clone_size: .; d_call: TRBD1; v_call: TRBV7-2; cdr3_nt: TGTGCCAGCAGCACTCAACAGGGGGTTGGCTATGGCTACACCTTC; cdr3_aa: CASSTQQGVGYGYTF
j_call: TRBJ1-4; clone_size: once; d_call: TRBD1; v_call: TRBV24-1; cdr3_nt: TGTGCCACCAAGGGGGCGGCAGGGGGTCAGGTAGGAGATGAAAAACTGTTTTTT; cdr3_aa: CATKGAAGGQVGDEKLFF
j_call: TRBJ1-1; clone_size: .; d_call: .; v_call: TRBV7-8; cdr3_nt: TGTGCCAGCAGCGAGGGACTGATGAACACTGAAGCTTTCTTT; cdr3_aa: CASSEGLMNTEAFF
j_call: TRBJ1-1; clone_size: .; d_call: TRBD1; v_call: TRBV6-5; cdr3_nt: TGTGCCAGCAGGGATCCAGGGGGTCGTACTGAAGCTTTCTTT; cdr3_aa: CASRDPGGRTEAFF
j_call: TRBJ2-1; clone_size: .; d_call: .; v_call: TRBV28; cdr3_nt: TGTGCCAGCGGGGGACCCCTTCATGAGCAGTTCTTC; cdr3_aa: CASGGPLHEQFF
j_call: TRBJ1-2; clone_size: .; d_call: TRBD1; v_call: TRBV29-1; cdr3_nt: TGCAGCGTCGCACCTTACCGGGACAGACCTAACTATGGCTACACCTTC; cdr3_aa: CSVAPYRDRPNYGYTF
j_call: TRBJ1-4; clone_size: .; d_call: .; v_call: TRBV7-9; cdr3_nt: TGTGCCAGCAGCTTAGCTACCGGGACCCTGAATGAAAAACTGTTTTTT; cdr3_aa: CASSLATGTLNEKLFF
j_call: TRBJ1-1; clone_size: .; d_call: TRBD1; v_call: TRBV25-1; cdr3_nt: TGTGCCAGCAGTGAATATACCCGCCGACAGGGCGTAACTGAAGCTTTCTTT; cdr3_aa: CASSEYTRRQGVTEAFF
j_call: TRBJ2-2; clone_size: .; d_call: .; v_call: TRBV28; cdr3_nt: TGTGCCAGCAGTTCCTTAGTCAACTTTAACACCGGGGAGCTGTTTTTT; cdr3_aa: CASSSLVNFNTGELFF
j_call: TRBJ1-2; clone_size: .; d_call: .; v_call: TRBV28; cdr3_nt: TGTGCCAGCAGTTTGAAGGGATATGGCTACACCTTC; cdr3_aa: CASSLKGYGYTF
j_call: TRBJ1-6; clone_size: .; d_call: .; v_call: TRBV27; cdr3_nt: TGTGCCAGCAGTTTGTATCGGTTTTGGGGGAACTATAATTCACCCCTCCACTTT; cdr3_aa: CASSLYRFWGNYNSPLHF
j_call: TRBJ1-6; clone_size: .; d_call: TRBD1; v_call: TRBV6-2/TRBV6-3; cdr3_nt: TGTGCCAGCAGCGACGTGGACAGGGTTAGTTCACCCCTCCACTTT; cdr3_aa: CASSDVDRVSSPLHF
j_call: TRBJ1-3; clone_size: .; d_call: .; v_call: TRBV2; cdr3_nt: TGTGCCAGCAACCAGGGAAACACCATATATTTT; cdr3_aa: CASNQGNTIYF
j_call: TRBJ2-2; clone_size: .; d_call: .; v_call: TRBV7-2; cdr3_nt: TGTGCCAGCAGCTTAGACATAACCGGGGAGCTGTTTTTT; cdr3_aa: CASSLDITGELFF
j_call: TRBJ2-7; clone_size: few; d_call: TRBD1; v_call: TRBV7-2; cdr3_nt: TGTGCCAGCAGCCCATGGGACAGGGGTACTTCGGGGGAGCAGTACTTC; cdr3_aa: CASSPWDRGTSGEQYF
j_call: TRBJ1-2; clone_size: .; d_call: TRBD1; v_call: TRBV9; cdr3_nt: TGTGCCAGCACCACAGGGGCCGCAAACTATGGCTACACCTTC; cdr3_aa: CASTTGAANYGYTF
j_call: TRBJ1-6; clone_size: .; d_call: .; v_call: TRBV6-5; cdr3_nt: TGTGCCAGCAGTTACTCGAAGGGAGATTCACCCCTCCACTTT; cdr3_aa: CASSYSKGDSPLHF
j_call: TRBJ1-5; clone_size: once; d_call: .; v_call: TRBV28; cdr3_nt: TGTGCCAGCAGGTCGGGATGGGAACAGCCCCAGCATTTT; cdr3_aa: CASRSGWEQPQHF
j_call: TRBJ2-5; clone_size: .; d_call: .; v_call: TRBV5-1; cdr3_nt: TGCGCCAGCAGCATAACAGGGTATGAGACCCAGTACTTC; cdr3_aa: CASSITGYETQYF
j_call: TRBJ1-1; clone_size: .; d_call: TRBD1; v_call: TRBV19; cdr3_nt: TGTGCCAGTAGTATAACAGGGGCCGGGAACACTGAAGCTTTCTTT; cdr3_aa: CASSITGAGNTEAFF
j_call: TRBJ1-1; clone_size: once; d_call: .; v_call: TRBV2; cdr3_nt: TGTGCCAGCAGTGAAAACGACGGCTGGCGGAACACTGAAGCTTTCTTT; cdr3_aa: CASSENDGWRNTEAFF
j_call: TRBJ2-2; clone_size: .; d_call: .; v_call: TRBV4-2; cdr3_nt: TGTGCCAGCAGCCGCAGGACAGCTGGGACCGGGGAGCTGTTTTTT; cdr3_aa: CASSRRTAGTGELFF
j_call: TRBJ1-2; clone_size: .; d_call: TRBD1; v_call: TRBV9; cdr3_nt: TGTGCCAGCAGCGGTTATGGCGGGACAGGGTATTTTGGCTATGGCTACACCTTC; cdr3_aa: CASSGYGGTGYFGYGYTF
j_call: TRBJ2-3; clone_size: .; d_call: .; v_call: TRBV4-1; cdr3_nt: TGCGCCAGCAGCCAAGGAGGGGATACGCAGTATTTT; cdr3_aa: CASSQGGDTQYF
j_call: TRBJ1-2; clone_size: .; d_call: TRBD1; v_call: TRBV27; cdr3_nt: TGTGCCAGCAGATCATTGGGGACAGGTGATAACTATGGCTACACCTTC; cdr3_aa: CASRSLGTGDNYGYTF
j_call: TRBJ2-2; clone_size: .; d_call: .; v_call: TRBV7-9; cdr3_nt: TGTGCCAGCAGCTTCCAGGGTTTCTATGCCGGGGAGCTGTTTTTT; cdr3_aa: CASSFQGFYAGELFF
j_call: TRBJ2-5; clone_size: .; d_call: .; v_call: TRBV30; cdr3_nt: TGTGCCTGGAAAACCATGGGGCAAGAGACCCAGTACTTC; cdr3_aa: CAWKTMGQETQYF
j_call: TRBJ1-4; clone_size: .; d_call: TRBD1; v_call: TRBV5-5; cdr3_nt: TGTGCCAGCAGCCTCCGCGATATAGGGACAGGGGGTGTGAAACTGTTTTTT; cdr3_aa: CASSLRDIGTGGVKLFF
j_call: TRBJ1-1; clone_size: .; d_call: .; v_call: TRBV7-6; cdr3_nt: TGTGCCAGCAGCTTCAGACTGGGCACTGAAGCTTTCTTT; cdr3_aa: CASSFRLGTEAFF
j_call: TRBJ2-7; clone_size: .; d_call: TRBD2; v_call: TRBV27; cdr3_nt: TGTGCCAGCAGTCCCCTAGCGGATATGAGCCACCGTTACTTC; cdr3_aa: CASSPLADMSHRYF